This T cell receptor beta chain was recorded in a study of CXCR3-negative and CXCR3-positive naive CD8 T cells. Germline V gene sequence: CDR1 MDHEN, CDR2 SYDVKM. The CDR3 totals 14 residues. 5' RACE with UMI labels generated the TRB cDNA libraries. TCRdb reprocessed the 5' RACE reads and reports one entry per CDR3 protein, with no DNA. The sample holds over 100,000 distinct CDR3 sequences. Every CD8+ subset sample held a few hundred thousand flow-sorted cells, done in triplicate. V and J are TRBV28 and TRBJ2-7; the D call of TRBD2 rests on TCRdb alone, since no DNA is present to check it. Material for sequencing was naive CXCR3- CD8+ T cells from blood. Subset specified: CD45RO-CCR7+CD27+CD95- naive CD8+ T cells lacking CXCR3 (TNR3-). This clonotype was obtained from a human donor in good health. Some clones in this sample may be carry-over from other donors' samples. This chain's CDR3 is CASSFAGSAYEQYF.